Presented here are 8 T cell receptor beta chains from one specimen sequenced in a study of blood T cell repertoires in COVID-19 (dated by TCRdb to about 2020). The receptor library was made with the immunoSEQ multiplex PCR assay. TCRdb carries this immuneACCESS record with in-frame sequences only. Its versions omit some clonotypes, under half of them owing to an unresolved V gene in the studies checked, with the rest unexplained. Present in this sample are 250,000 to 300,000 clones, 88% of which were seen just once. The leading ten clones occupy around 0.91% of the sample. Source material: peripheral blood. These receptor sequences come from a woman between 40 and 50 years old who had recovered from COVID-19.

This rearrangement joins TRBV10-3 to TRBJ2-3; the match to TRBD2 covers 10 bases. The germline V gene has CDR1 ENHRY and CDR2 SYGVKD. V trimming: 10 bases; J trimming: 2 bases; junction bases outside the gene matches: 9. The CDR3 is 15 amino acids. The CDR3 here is CATRLAGVDTDTQYF. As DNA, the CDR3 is TGTGCCACGAGACTAGCGGGTGTCGACACAGATACGCAGTATTTT.

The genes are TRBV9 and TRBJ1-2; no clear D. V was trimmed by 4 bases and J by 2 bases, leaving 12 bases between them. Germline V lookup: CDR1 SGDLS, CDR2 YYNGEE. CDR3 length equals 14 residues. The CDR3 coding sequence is TGTGCCAGCAGCCCACTCGGGTCCAACTATGGCTACACCTTC. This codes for CASSPLGSNYGYTF.

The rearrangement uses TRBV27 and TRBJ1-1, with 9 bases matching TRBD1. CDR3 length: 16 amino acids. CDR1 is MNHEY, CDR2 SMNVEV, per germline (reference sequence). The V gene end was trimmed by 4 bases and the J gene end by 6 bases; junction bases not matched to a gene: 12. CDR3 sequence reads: CASSWSRGQGRPEAFF. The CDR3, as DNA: TGTGCCAGCAGTTGGAGCCGTGGACAGGGGCGCCCTGAAGCTTTCTTT.

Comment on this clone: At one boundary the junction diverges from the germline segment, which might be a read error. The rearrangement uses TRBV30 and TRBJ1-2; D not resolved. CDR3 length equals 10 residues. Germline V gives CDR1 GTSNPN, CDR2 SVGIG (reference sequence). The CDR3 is CAWVANRGLF. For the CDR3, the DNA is TGTGCCTGGGTCGCAAACCGCGGCCTCTTC.

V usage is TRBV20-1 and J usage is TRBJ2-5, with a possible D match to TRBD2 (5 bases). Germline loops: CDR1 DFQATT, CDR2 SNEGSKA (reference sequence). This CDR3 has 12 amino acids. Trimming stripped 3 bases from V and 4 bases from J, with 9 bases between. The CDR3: CSASFAGETQYF. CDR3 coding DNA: TGCAGTGCTAGTTTTGCGGGAGAGACCCAGTACTTC.

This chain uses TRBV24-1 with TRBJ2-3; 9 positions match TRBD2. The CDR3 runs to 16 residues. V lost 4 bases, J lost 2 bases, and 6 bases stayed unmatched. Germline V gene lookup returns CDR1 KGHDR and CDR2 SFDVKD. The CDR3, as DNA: TGTGCCACCAGTGACCGGACTAGCGCAACCACAGATACGCAGTATTTT. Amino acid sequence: CATSDRTSATTDTQYF.

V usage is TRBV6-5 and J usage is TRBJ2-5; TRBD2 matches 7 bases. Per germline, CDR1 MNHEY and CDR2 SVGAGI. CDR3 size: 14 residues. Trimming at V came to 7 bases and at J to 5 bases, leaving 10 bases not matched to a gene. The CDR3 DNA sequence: TGTGCCAGCACCCACCCCGGGGGAGGGGAGACCCAGTACTTC. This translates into CASTHPGGGETQYF.

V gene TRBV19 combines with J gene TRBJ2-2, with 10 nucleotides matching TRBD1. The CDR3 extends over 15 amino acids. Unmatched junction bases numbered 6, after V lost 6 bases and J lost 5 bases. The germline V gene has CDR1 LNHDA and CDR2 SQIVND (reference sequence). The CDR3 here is CASRPGQGMTGELFF. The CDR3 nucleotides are TGTGCCAGTAGACCGGGACAGGGGATGACCGGGGAGCTGTTTTTT.